These 5 T cell receptor beta chains originate from one sample sequenced in a study of regulatory T cells in long-lasting Graves disease. Sample time point: newly diagnosed GD, antithyroid drugs for less than 3 months. PBMCs were the source of the RNA used for TCR sequencing. Construction of the TCR beta libraries employed iRepertoire HTBI primers in conjunction with Arm-PCR of CDR3 regions. From the multiplex PCR reads, TCRdb called clonotypes with MiXCR, one entry per CDR3 protein. The sample consists of more than 450,000 distinct CDR3 sequences, around 11% of them appearing once. These data also featured in a second study, about T cells in Graves' hyperthyroidism and ophthalmopathy.

The specimen comprised peripheral blood mononuclear cells (PBMCs), sampled at new diagnosis, from a patient treated with antithyroid drugs. These receptors came from a woman in her twenties or thirties with Graves disease.

This clonotype has ten or more counts. V gene TRBV27 combines with J gene TRBJ2-5; 10 positions match TRBD2. The CDR3 is 15 amino acids. The germline gives CDR1 MNHEY, CDR2 SMNVEV (reference sequence). Trimming at V came to 5 bases and at J to 1 base, leaving 4 bases not matched to a gene. CDR3 amino acids: CASSGLAATQETQYF. The CDR3 nucleotides read TGTGCCAGCAGTGGACTAGCGGCTACCCAAGAGACCCAGTACTTC.

This clonotype was seen many times. This chain links TRBV9 with TRBJ1-2; 10 bases map to TRBD1. Germline CDR1 and CDR2: SGDLS and YYNGEE. Trimming took 3 bases from V and 8 from J; bases not matched to a gene: 4. The CDR3 totals 13 residues. The CDR3, as DNA: TGTGCCAGCAGCGGACAGGGGGCCGGCGGCTACACCTTC. This translates into CASSGQGAGGYTF.

This clonotype was seen at least ten times. The chain combines TRBV5-1 with TRBJ1-2; D uncertain. Germline V lookup: CDR1 SGHRS, CDR2 YFSETQ. CDR3 length equals 14 residues. The germline V and J ends were trimmed by 2 bases and 8 bases, with 16 bases remaining between them. In DNA form, the CDR3 reads TGCGCCAGCAGCTTTGGGAGTAGCCAATGGGGCTACACCTTC. Protein product: CASSFGSSQWGYTF.

In this sample, this clonotype turned up many times. A junction end diverges from the germline sequence, so it may reflect a read error. The chain is built from TRBV28 and TRBJ1-1; D remains ambiguous. Germline assignment: CDR1 MDHEN and CDR2 SYDVKM. The CDR3 is 12 residues long. The CDR3: CASSSAHTGAFF. The DNA for the CDR3 is TGTGCCAGCAGTTCAGCGCACACTGGAGCTTTCTTT.

The CDR3 protein is CARSPPHEQYF. For the CDR3, the DNA is TGTGCCAGGAGTCCCCCCCACGAGCAGTACTTC. The chain combines TRBV6-2 or TRBV6-3 with TRBJ2-7, with D unresolved. V lost 9 bases and J 5 bases, leaving 11 bases between the germline ends. Germline V gene data show CDR1 as MNHEY and CDR2 as SVGEGT. This CDR3 comprises 11 residues.